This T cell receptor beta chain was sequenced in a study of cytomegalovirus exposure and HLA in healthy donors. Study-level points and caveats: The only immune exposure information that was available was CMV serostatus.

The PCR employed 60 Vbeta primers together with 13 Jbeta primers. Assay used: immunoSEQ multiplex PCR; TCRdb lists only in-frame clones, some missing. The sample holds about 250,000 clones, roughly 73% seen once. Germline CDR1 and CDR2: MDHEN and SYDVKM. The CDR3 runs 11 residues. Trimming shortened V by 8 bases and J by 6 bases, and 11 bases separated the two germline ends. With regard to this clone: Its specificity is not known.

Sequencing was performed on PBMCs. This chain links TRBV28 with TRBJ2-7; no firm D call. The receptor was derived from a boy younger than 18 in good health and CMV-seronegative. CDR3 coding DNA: TGTGCCAGCTGGTCCCTCGGCGAGCAGTACTTC. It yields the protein CASWSLGEQYF.